The entry that follows covers one TCR beta chain sequence. No antigen is known for it. Per-base quality was not reported, and no clone a single base away is much larger than it. In light of the paper, this sample's time point label describes: baseline before first vaccination. Vaccinee samples came from UK trials COV001 and COV002, including a single-blind randomized controlled phase 2/3 trial of AZD1222 (ChAdOx1 nCoV-19) in healthy adults. For TCRbeta chain sequencing, PBMC samples from trial participants were taken at day 0 and at day 28 after the second dose. The CDR3 covers 16 residues, taking in both the cysteine and the phenylalanine. The kept DNA is CDR3 alone, 48 bases in frame from the first base. Between the V and J ends, shortened by 4 bases and 0 bases respectively, the junction contains 10 bases. The germline V gene (reference sequence) gives CDR1 as MNHEY and CDR2 as SMNVEV. The source of the sample is a study of T cell responses to AZD1222 COVID-19 vaccine (dated by TCRdb to about 2021). Looking at the study overall: AZD1222 recipients whose second dose came at about 4 weeks and those whose second dose came at about 12 weeks were combined into one group, since spike-specific TCR depth and breadth did not differ between the two schedules. TCR sequencing was performed for over 230 trial participants, of whom about 200 were given two doses of AZD1222 and around 26 were given two doses of MenACWY control vaccine. Trial participants were enrolled into age subgroups of 18-55, 56-69 and 70-plus years, which contained approximately 150, 30 and 60 TCR-sequenced participants, respectively.

Beyond this particular receptor, the publication reports: Spike-specific TCR breadth and depth rose significantly after two AZD1222 doses compared with day 0 and with MenACWY recipients. The 56-69-year group was small, and its depth increase did not reach significance, likely because of low power. Participants were mostly white British and included more females than males, and it was suggested by the authors that clonal diversity may have been underestimated. Only five to seven AZD1222 recipients were SARS-CoV-2 seropositive at baseline, limiting conclusions about previously exposed vaccinees. Because no day 14 peak-response samples were available, the repertoires could be characterized only after the peak T cell response. The whole spike protein was spanned by vaccine-associated CD4 TCRs, and dominant responses were seen in regions 160-218 and 743-854. Nearly half of unique spike-specific TCRs reportedly recognized epitopes outside regions mutated in the B.1.351 and B.1.1.7 variants.

The CDR3 regions of human TCRbeta chains were analyzed by immunosequencing. On the study's bioinformatics: Repertoire TCRs were matched against a reference library of SARS-CoV-2-specific TCRs generated with the MIRA antigen-specificity platform. Breadth meant the fraction of unique TCRs that were SARS-CoV-2-associated, whereas depth meant the fraction of total T cells that were SARS-CoV-2-associated. Using the MIRA data, every spike-specific TCR was mapped to the spike region that the TCR reacted to and assigned to either a CD4 or a CD8 class. Log10-transformed breadth and depth values were compared by one-way ANOVA with Sidak's multiple comparisons tests. The table comes from immuneACCESS by way of TCRdb, which keeps in-frame sequences with V and J called. Part of the clones is missing from these tables; in studies checked, under half for an unresolved V gene and the rest for unknown reasons. That table is the source of V, J and clone size, and D and trimming were worked out from the DNA. A total of 100,000 to 150,000 clones appear in this sample, 90% of them only once. In total, the top ten clones hold just over 7% of the sample.

The sequence links TRBV27 to TRBJ2-6; the D gene is perhaps TRBD2, on 5 matching bases. The TCR was taken from an adult in good health. The sample here was peripheral blood, taken on day 0 of AZD1222 vaccination. The sequenced DNA: TGTGCCAGCAGTTCCCAGGCGGGCTCTGGGGCCAACGTCCTGACTTTC. Translated, it reads CASSSQAGSGANVLTF. Joined to the reference TRBV27 and TRBJ2-6 proteins, this CDR3 gives the full variable domain: EAQVTQNPRYLITVTGKKLTVTCSQNMNHEYMSWYRQDPGLGLRQIYYSMNVEVTDKGDVPEGYKVSRKEKRNFPLILESPSPNQTSLYFCASSSQAGSGANVLTFGAGSRLTVL.